This TCR beta chain was found in a study of control samples from healthy donors and cancer patients. TCRdb keeps only in-frame clones here, not all; method: immunoSEQ multiplex PCR. The table lists 70,000 to 85,000 clones, 90% to 95% of them singletons, with roughly 15% in the top ten. Material: blood. The clonotype comes from a man aged 50 or older in good health.

The CDR3 protein is CASRAAGELFF. In DNA, the CDR3 is TGCGCCAGCAGGGCAGCCGGGGAGCTGTTTTTT. The rearrangement uses TRBV5-1 and TRBJ2-2; no clear D gene. The CDR3 extends over 11 amino acids. Germline CDR1 SGHRS, CDR2 YFSETQ. Trimming took 5 bases from V and 6 from J, leaving 5 bases between them.